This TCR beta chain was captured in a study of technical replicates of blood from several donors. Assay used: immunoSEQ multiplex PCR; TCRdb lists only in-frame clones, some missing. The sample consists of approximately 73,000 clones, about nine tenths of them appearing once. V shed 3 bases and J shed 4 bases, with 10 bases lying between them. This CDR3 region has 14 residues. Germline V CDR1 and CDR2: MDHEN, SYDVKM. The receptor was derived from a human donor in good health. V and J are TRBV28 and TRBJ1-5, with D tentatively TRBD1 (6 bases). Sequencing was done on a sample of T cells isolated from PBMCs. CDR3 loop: CASSFRGGNQPQHF. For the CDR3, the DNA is TGTGCCAGCAGTTTTAGGGGGGGGAATCAGCCCCAGCATTTT.